This TCR beta chain was sequenced in a study of shared clonotypes between healthy human individuals. Findings and limits, study-wide: Tissues were not sampled, only blood, and their repertoires likely differ.

The CDR3 totals 16 residues. The V end was cut by 6 bases, the J end by 4 bases, with 22 bases between. Per the germline V gene, CDR1 is KGHSH and CDR2 is LQKENI. TCRdb keeps only in-frame clones here, not all; method: immunoSEQ multiplex PCR. The sample lists under 650,000 clones; 90% to 96% were seen once. A note on this clone: Its specificity is unknown.

Nashville, Tennessee was home to all donors, each a Caucasian adult. This chain connects TRBV18 to TRBJ2-7; the D gene is possibly TRBD2 (5 bases). Sequenced: naive CD4+ T cells sorted from blood. This sample's subset: CD45RA+ positively selected. This receptor was taken from a young woman in good health. The CDR3 sequence: CASSTGLPRERYEQYF. The CDR3 bases are TGTGCCAGCTCTACCGGGCTTCCCCGGGAACGTTACGAGCAGTACTTC.